This T cell receptor (beta chain) appears in the sequencing data of a study of tumor-infiltrating lymphocytes in primary liver carcinoma. Study-wide context: Resecting the tumor surgically was how the patients' primary liver carcinoma was treated. Roughly 3.65 to 7.13 million productive TCRbeta reads were obtained per sample, with similar numbers across tissue types.

Study findings and constraints: Blood fell significantly below tumors in its top-250-clone fraction (p = 0.039).

With 400 to 550 ng total RNA as template and a constant-region primer, TCR beta cDNA was made. Three rounds of nested multiplex PCR with slightly modified ARM-PCR produced TCR beta libraries. Investigators reported that the first two PCR rounds, at 10 to 11 cycles each, used TRBV1-TRBV30 forward primers with a C-beta reverse primer. TCRdb recomputed calls from the multiplex PCR reads with MiXCR, one row per CDR3 protein. Of approximately 320,000 distinct CDR3 sequences listed, almost 60% were seen once; the top ten hold over 15%. Alongside blood RNA obtained from unsorted whole blood, germline DNA was also extracted. About this clonotype: Antigen: not known. Given a much more abundant clone one base away, this may be a read error.

The CDR3 is made up of 12 amino acids. Germline V lookup: CDR1 MNHEY, CDR2 SVGAGI. The germline V and J ends were trimmed by 6 bases and 6 bases, with 12 bases remaining between them. The V and J genes are TRBV6-5 and TRBJ2-7; the D is unclear. Material: peripheral blood. The origin of this receptor is a woman aged 25 to 39 with primary liver carcinoma and hepatitis B virus infection. CDR3 DNA: TGTGCCAGCAGCGTCCAGATTTGCGAGCAGTACTTC. Its protein product is CASSVQICEQYF.